These 7 T cell receptor beta chains originate from one sample sequenced in a study of T cells after yellow fever vaccination. MiXCR, run by TCRdb on the 5' RACE reads, gives a single entry per CDR3 protein. This repertoire shows about 50,000 distinct CDR3 sequences, 7% to 9% found once; its top ten account for 25% to 30%. The sample was CD8+ T cells sorted from PBMCs, taken more than 14 days after the first yellow fever vaccination. The receptors stem from a man between 18 and 35 years old who received the YFV17D yellow fever vaccine.

This clonotype was counted only a few times. The V and J genes are TRBV4-2 and TRBJ1-1; a possible D gene is TRBD1 (5 bases). The CDR3 length is 15 residues. Deletions cut 3 bases from V and 3 bases from J, with 14 bases between. The germline V gene has CDR1 LGHNA and CDR2 YNFKEQ. CDR3: CASSQAGQRYTEAFF. CDR3 sequence (DNA): TGTGCCAGCAGCCAGGCGGGGCAGAGGTACACTGAAGCTTTCTTT.

Ten or more counts support this clonotype. The chain joins TRBV5-4 to TRBJ2-1; D is unresolved. Germline V lookup: CDR1 SGHNT, CDR2 YYREEE (reference sequence). The V end was cut by 0 bases, the J end by 6 bases, with 4 bases between. CDR3 length: 12 amino acids. The CDR3 DNA is TGTGCCAGCAGCTTGGAGCCCAATGAGCAGTTCTTC. This codes for CASSLEPNEQFF.

This clonotype was seen only a few times. This chain links TRBV5-4 with TRBJ2-3, with a possible D match to TRBD2 (6 bases). Trimming took 0 bases from V and 4 from J, leaving 6 bases between them. The V gene's germline CDR1 is SGHNT and CDR2 YYREEE (reference sequence). This CDR3 is 13 amino acids long. CDR3 DNA sequence: TGTGCCAGCAGCTTGGCTAGCGCAGATACGCAGTATTTT. As protein: CASSLASADTQYF.

Many counts were recorded for this clonotype. The chain couples TRBV24-1 to TRBJ2-1; D gene uncertain. This CDR3 has 14 residues. Germline V gives CDR1 KGHDR, CDR2 SFDVKD. The V gene lost 0 bases and the J gene lost 5 bases, with 7 bases spanning the gap. The DNA of the CDR3 is TGTGCCACCAGTGATTTGTCCACACACAATGAGCAGTTCTTC. Encoded protein: CATSDLSTHNEQFF.

This clonotype has a count of ten or more. The V and J genes are TRBV6-2 or TRBV6-3 and TRBJ2-7; D is ambiguous. Germline CDR1 and CDR2: MNHEY and SVGEGT. This CDR3 has 16 amino acids. V was shortened by 4 bases and J by 2 bases, with 18 bases between the two germline ends. CDR3 residues: CASSFSLESSPYEQYF. In nucleotides, the CDR3 is TGTGCCAGCAGTTTCTCCCTGGAGTCGTCCCCCTACGAGCAGTACTTC.

This clonotype was picked up many times. The chain links TRBV29-1 to TRBJ2-5; D might be TRBD2 (6 bases). The ends were cut back, 6 bases at V and 3 bases at J, with 11 bases in the middle. Germline values: CDR1 SQVTM, CDR2 ANQGSEA. This CDR3 contains 12 residues. The CDR3 bases are TGCAGCGTCCCCTCGGGGGAAGAGACCCAGTACTTC. Amino acid sequence: CSVPSGEETQYF.

This clonotype was detected ten times or more. The rearrangement joins TRBV24-1 to TRBJ2-5; D gene ambiguous. Germline V lookup: CDR1 KGHDR, CDR2 SFDVKD. This CDR3 region has 13 residues. The germline V and J ends were trimmed by 5 bases and 0 bases, with 6 bases remaining between them. The CDR3 is CATSGRNQETQYF. CDR3 DNA: TGTGCCACCAGTGGGCGGAACCAAGAGACCCAGTACTTC.